This is a list of T cell receptor beta chains from one sample in a study of metastatic and nonmetastatic thyroid tumors. TCRdb reprocessed the PCR reads using MiXCR. Among 20,000 to 25,000 clones, roughly 22% were seen once, and the ten largest hold 6.4%. Sequencing was carried out using tumor tissue. The origin of the receptors is a female donor with papillary thyroid cancer or a benign thyroid nodule (not recorded which). Some clones in this sample may be carry-over from other donors' samples. CDR3s leave out the opening cysteine and the closing phenylalanine or tryptophan. Fields, in order: V gene, J gene, CDR3 protein.

>TRBV5-8|TRBJ1-2
ASSSSPRGLLGYT
>TRBV7-9|TRBJ2-3
ASSPGMDTQY
>TRBV7-9|TRBJ1-2
ASSFTDSRGYT
>TRBV4-1|TRBJ2-1
AISLGSSGGDNEQF
>TRBV10-1|TRBJ2-5
ASSRTLLETQY
>TRBV11-2|TRBJ2-5
ASSRVSGETQY
>TRBV7-8|TRBJ2-1
ASSLRLAGGTEQF
>TRBV10-3|TRBJ2-1
AISDGGSSYNEQF
>TRBV2|TRBJ2-2
ASSLQVVGTGELF
>TRBV5-4|TRBJ2-3
ASSLGTSGSFGTDTQY
>TRBV2|TRBJ2-5
ASSETLAVRWETQY
>TRBV6-2/TRBV6-3|TRBJ2-2
ASSTSGRARTGELF
>TRBV5-4|TRBJ1-2
ASSLDRGNGGYT
>TRBV6-1|TRBJ1-1
ASSEMWNTEAF
>TRBV20-1|TRBJ2-7
SARFTQGAHEQY
>TRBV11-3|TRBJ2-1
ASRGTGSNEQF
>TRBV6-1|TRBJ1-2
ASSPRGGTGYT
>TRBV6-9|TRBJ2-2
ASSYMAGTGYLF
>TRBV7-9|TRBJ1-5
ASSFGGAGQPQH
>TRBV6-5|TRBJ1-6
ASSLYRSYSPLH
>TRBV6-2/TRBV6-3|TRBJ2-7
ASSYSGTGGEQY
>TRBV6-1|TRBJ1-1
ASRTGQGDTEAF
>TRBV3-1|TRBJ1-6
ASSRYDRGTNSPLH
>TRBV9|TRBJ1-5
ASSVGDSFQPQH
>TRBV5-1|TRBJ1-2
ASSLQGSHGYT
>TRBV12-3/TRBV12-4|TRBJ1-1
ASSLSRGTEAF
>TRBV19|TRBJ1-2
ASSIGRLNGYT